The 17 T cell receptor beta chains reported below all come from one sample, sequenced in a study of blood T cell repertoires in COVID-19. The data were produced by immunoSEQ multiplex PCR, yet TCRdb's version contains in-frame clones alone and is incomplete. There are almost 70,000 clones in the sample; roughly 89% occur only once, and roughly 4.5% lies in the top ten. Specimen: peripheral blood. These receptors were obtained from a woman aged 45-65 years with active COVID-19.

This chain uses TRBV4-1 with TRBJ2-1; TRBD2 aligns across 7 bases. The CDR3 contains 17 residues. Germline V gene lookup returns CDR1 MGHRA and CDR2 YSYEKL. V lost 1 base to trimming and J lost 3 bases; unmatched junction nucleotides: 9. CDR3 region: CASSQGSLAEVYNEQFF. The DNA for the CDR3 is TGCGCCAGCAGCCAAGGATCTCTAGCGGAGGTCTACAATGAGCAGTTCTTC.

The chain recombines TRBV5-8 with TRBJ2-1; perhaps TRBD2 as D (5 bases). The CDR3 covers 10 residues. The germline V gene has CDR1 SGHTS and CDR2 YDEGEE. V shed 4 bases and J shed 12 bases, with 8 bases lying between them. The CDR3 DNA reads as TGTGCCAGCAGCCCCCGGGGGCAGTTCTTC. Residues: CASSPRGQFF.

In nucleotides, the CDR3 is TGTGCCAGCAGCCCCACAGGGGGAACTGAAGCTTTCTTT. Protein: CASSPTGGTEAFF. The rearrangement uses TRBV7-9 and TRBJ1-1, with 8 nucleotides matching TRBD1. Germline V gives CDR1 SEHNR, CDR2 FQNEAQ (reference sequence). J gave up 5 bases and V 5 bases, and 4 bases lay outside the gene matches. The CDR3 is 13 amino acids.

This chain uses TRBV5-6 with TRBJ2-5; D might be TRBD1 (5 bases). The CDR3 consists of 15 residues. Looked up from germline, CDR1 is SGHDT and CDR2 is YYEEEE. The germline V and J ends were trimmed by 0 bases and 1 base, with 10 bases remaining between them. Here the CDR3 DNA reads TGTGCCAGCAGCTTGGCGGGCCAGGGCCAAGAGACCCAGTACTTC. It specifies CASSLAGQGQETQYF.

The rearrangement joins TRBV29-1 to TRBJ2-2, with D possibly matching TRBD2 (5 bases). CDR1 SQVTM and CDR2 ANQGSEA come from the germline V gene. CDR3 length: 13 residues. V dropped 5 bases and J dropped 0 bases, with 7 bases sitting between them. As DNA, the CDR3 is TGCAGCGTTACGGACTCGAACACCGGGGAGCTGTTTTTT. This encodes CSVTDSNTGELFF.

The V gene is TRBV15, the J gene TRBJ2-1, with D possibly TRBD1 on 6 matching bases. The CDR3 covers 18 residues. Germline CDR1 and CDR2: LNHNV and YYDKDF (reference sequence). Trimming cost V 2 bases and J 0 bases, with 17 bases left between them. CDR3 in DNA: TGTGCCACCAGCAGACTAACAGGGCCCGTTAGCTCCTACAATGAGCAGTTCTTC. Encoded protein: CATSRLTGPVSSYNEQFF.

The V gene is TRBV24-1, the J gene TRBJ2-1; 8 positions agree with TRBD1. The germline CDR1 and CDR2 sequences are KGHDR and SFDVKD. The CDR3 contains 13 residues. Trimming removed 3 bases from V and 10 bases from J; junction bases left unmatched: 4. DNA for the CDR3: TGTGCCACCAGTGATCTCGACAGGGGCGAGCAGTTCTTC. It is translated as CATSDLDRGEQFF.

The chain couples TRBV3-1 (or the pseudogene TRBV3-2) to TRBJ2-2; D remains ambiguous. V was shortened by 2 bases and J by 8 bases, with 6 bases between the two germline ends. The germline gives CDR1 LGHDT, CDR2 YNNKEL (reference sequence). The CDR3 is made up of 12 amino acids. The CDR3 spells CASSQFEGELFF. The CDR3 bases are TGTGCCAGCAGCCAATTTGAGGGGGAGCTGTTTTTT.

The CDR3 loop is CASSFYSNYEQYF. Written as DNA, the CDR3 is TGTGCCAGCAGTTTTTACAGTAACTACGAGCAGTACTTC. V usage is TRBV6-5 and J usage is TRBJ2-7; D not certain. The CDR3 extends over 13 amino acids. Trimming pared 4 bases from V and 3 bases from J, leaving 10 bases between. CDR1 and CDR2 (germline): MNHEY, SVGAGI.

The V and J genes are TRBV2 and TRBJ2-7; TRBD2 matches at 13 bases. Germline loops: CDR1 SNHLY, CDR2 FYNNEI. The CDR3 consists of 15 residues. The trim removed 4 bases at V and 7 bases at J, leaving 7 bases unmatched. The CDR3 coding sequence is TGTGCCAGCAGTGCCCGACTAGCGGGAGGAGGGGAGCAGTACTTC. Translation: CASSARLAGGGEQYF.

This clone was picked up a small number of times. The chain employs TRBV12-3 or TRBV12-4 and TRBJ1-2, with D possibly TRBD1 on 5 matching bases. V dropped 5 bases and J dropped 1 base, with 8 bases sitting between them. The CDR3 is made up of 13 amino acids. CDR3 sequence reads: CASSETVNYGYTF. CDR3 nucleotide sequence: TGTGCCAGCAGTGAGACAGTTAACTATGGCTACACCTTC.

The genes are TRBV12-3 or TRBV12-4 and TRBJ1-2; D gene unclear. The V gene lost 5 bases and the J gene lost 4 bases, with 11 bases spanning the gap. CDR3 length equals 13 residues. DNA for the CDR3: TGTGCCAGCAGTCCTAGCGATTCCTATGGCTACACCTTC. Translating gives CASSPSDSYGYTF.

CDR3 in amino acids: CASSLDGREVGYTF. CDR3 DNA sequence: TGTGCCAGCAGTTTGGACGGTCGGGAGGTTGGCTACACCTTC. The chain has TRBV2 and TRBJ1-2; D is unresolved. CDR1 is SNHLY, CDR2 FYNNEI, per germline. This CDR3 has 14 residues. Between the trimmed V and J ends, which lost 5 bases and 7 bases, there was a span of 17 bases. Combining the CDR3 with reference TRBV2 and TRBJ1-2 gives the whole variable domain EPEVTQTPSHQVTQMGQEVILRCVPISNHLYFYWYRQILGQKVEFLVSFYNNEISEKSEIFDDQFSVERPDGSNFTLKIRSTKLEDSAMYFCASSLDGREVGYTFGSGTRLTVV.

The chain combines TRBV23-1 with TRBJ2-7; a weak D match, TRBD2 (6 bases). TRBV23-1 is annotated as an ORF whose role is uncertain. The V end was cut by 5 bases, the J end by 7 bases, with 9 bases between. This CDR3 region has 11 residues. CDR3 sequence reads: CASSVAAEQYF. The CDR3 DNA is TGCGCCAGCAGTGTAGCGGCTGAGCAGTACTTC.

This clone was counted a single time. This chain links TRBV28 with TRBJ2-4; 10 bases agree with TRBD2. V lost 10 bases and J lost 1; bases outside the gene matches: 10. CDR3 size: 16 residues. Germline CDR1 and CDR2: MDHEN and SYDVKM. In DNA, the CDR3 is TGTGCCATACGCCAGCGGGAGGGCAGGGCCAAAAACATTCAGTACTTC. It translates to CAIRQREGRAKNIQYF. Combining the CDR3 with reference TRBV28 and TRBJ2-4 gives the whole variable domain DVKVTQSSRYLVKRTGEKVFLECVQDMDHENMFWYRQDPGLGLRLIYFSYDVKMKEKGDIPEGYSVSREKKERFSLILESASTNQTSMYLCAIRQREGRAKNIQYFGAGTRLSVL.

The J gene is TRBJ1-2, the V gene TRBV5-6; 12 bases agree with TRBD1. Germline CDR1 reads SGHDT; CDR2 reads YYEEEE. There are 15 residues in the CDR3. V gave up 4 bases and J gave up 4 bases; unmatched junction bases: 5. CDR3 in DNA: TGTGCCAGCAGCCTACCGGGACAGGGGGCCTATGGCTACACCTTC. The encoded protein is CASSLPGQGAYGYTF.

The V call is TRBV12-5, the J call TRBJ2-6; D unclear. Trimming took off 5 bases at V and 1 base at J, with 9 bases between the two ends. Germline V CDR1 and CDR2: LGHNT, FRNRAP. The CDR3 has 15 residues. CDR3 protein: CASGKGDSGANVLTF. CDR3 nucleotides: TGTGCTAGTGGTAAAGGAGATTCTGGGGCCAACGTCCTGACTTTC.